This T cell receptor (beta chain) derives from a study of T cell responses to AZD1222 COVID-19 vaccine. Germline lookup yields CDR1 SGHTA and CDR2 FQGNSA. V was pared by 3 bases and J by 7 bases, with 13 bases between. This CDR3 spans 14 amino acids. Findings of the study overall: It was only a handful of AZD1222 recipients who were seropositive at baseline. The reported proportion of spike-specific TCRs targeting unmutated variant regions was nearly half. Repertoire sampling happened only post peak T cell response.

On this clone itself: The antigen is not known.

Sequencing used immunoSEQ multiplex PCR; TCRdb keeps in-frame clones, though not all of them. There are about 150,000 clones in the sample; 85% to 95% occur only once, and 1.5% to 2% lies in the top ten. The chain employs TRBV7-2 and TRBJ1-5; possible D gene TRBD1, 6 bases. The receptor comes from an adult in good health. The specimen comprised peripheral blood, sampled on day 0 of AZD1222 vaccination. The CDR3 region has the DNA TGTGCCAGCAGCTTTCCCAGGGGACCACAGCCCCAGCATTTT. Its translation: CASSFPRGPQPQHF.